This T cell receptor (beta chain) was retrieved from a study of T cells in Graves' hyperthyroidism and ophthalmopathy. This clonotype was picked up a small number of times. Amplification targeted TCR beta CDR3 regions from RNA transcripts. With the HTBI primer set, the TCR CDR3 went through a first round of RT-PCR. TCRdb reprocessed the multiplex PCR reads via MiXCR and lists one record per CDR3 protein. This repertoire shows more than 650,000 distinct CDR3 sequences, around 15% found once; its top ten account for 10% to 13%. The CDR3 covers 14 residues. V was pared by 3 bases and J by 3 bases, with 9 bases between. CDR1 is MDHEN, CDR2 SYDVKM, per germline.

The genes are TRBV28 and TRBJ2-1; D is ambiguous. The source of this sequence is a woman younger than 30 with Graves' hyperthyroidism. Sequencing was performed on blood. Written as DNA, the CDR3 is TGTGCCAGCAGTTTTCTGGGATACTACAATGAGCAGTTCTTC. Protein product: CASSFLGYYNEQFF.